This T cell receptor (beta chain) was documented in a study of T-cell memory formation after mild COVID-19. The study's findings and limits: Pre-infection memory showed some responding clones, and this suggested that cross-reactive memory joined.

This clonotype has only one observation. Its target is unknown. TCRdb re-analysed the 5' RACE reads in MiXCR, keeping a single row per CDR3 protein. The data show fewer than 700,000 distinct CDR3 sequences, less than 25% seen once. There are 14 residues in the CDR3. Germline CDR1 reads SGDLS; CDR2 reads YYNGEE. Trimming pared 3 bases from V and 1 base from J, leaving 8 bases between. The clonotype was recovered from an adult woman who had mild COVID-19 (a few samples of this study predate the infection). Cell type and time point are not known. Sequencing input: PBMCs or a T cell subset sorted from them (not recorded which). This chain joins TRBV9 and TRBJ2-4, with D maybe TRBD2 (6 bases). The CDR3 here is CASSGGRAKNIQYF. CDR3 in DNA: TGTGCCAGCAGCGGTGGGAGGGCCAAAAACATTCAGTACTTC.